This is a list of T cell receptor beta chains from one sample in a study of blood T cell repertoires in COVID-19. Libraries were prepared by immunoSEQ multiplex PCR; TCRdb keeps only in-frame clonotypes and omits some of them. The sample yields roughly 330,000 clones, approximately 88% seen once. The specimen was peripheral blood. The receptors shown here come from a man between 18 and 29 years old who had recovered from COVID-19. The CDR3 runs from the conserved cysteine through the conserved F or W. The D gene is left open where the match is weak. Expanded clones get a size class; other rows say once, few or many, or leave the size out.

size	V	J	D	DNA	CDR3
NA	TRBV7-8	TRBJ2-7	NA	TGTGCCAGCAGCTTAGGAGGTCAGTACTACGAGCAGTACTTC	CASSLGGQYYEQYF
NA	TRBV19	TRBJ1-5	TRBD1	TGTGCCAGTATGAATCGGGACAGGGGGCTCTGGAATCAGCCCCAGCATTTT	CASMNRDRGLWNQPQHF
NA	TRBV7-9	TRBJ2-7	NA	TGTGCCAGCAGCTTGGCGGGGAGCCGGGTTGAGCAGTACTTC	CASSLAGSRVEQYF
NA	TRBV6-2/TRBV6-3	TRBJ1-1	TRBD1	TGTGCCAGCAGTTACAAAGGGGGCTGGGCTGAAGCTTTCTTT	CASSYKGGWAEAFF
few	TRBV18	TRBJ2-7	NA	TGTGCCAGCTCACCGGCCCTGAACGAGCAGTACTTC	CASSPALNEQYF
NA	TRBV11-2	TRBJ1-2	TRBD1	TGTGCCAGCAGCTTAGAGCCGGACAGGCCGGTTTATGGCTACACCTTC	CASSLEPDRPVYGYTF
NA	TRBV7-3	TRBJ1-3	NA	TGTGCCAGCAGCTCGACAGTTTCTGGAAACACCATATATTTT	CASSSTVSGNTIYF
once	TRBV18	TRBJ1-2	NA	TGTGCCAGCTCCCCGAGTATATCCAACTATGGCTACACCTTC	CASSPSISNYGYTF
NA	TRBV29-1	TRBJ2-7	TRBD1	TGCAGCGTTCCGGGACAGGGGAGCGAGCAGTACTTC	CSVPGQGSEQYF
NA	TRBV3-1/TRBV3-2	TRBJ2-5	NA	TGTGCCAGCAGCCAAGATAGGGCCCGACTAGTCGGGACAGAGACCCAGTACTTC	CASSQDRARLVGTETQYF
NA	TRBV7-3	TRBJ1-1	NA	TGTGCCAGCAGCTTGGGGGGAGAGAACACTGAAGCTTTCTTT	CASSLGGENTEAFF
NA	TRBV9	TRBJ2-7	TRBD2	TGTGCCAGCAGCAAGGGACTAGCGGGAGCCTACGAGCAGTACTTC	CASSKGLAGAYEQYF
NA	TRBV4-2	TRBJ2-1	NA	TGTGCCAGCAGCCAAGTTAGGACTACGCTGGACTACAATGAGCAGTTCTTC	CASSQVRTTLDYNEQFF
NA	TRBV5-1	TRBJ1-1	NA	TGCGCCAGCAGCTTGCAGGGGAACACTGAAGCTTTCTTT	CASSLQGNTEAFF
NA	TRBV6-5	TRBJ2-7	NA	TGTGCCAGCAATCGAAACGGGAACCACGAGCAGTACTTC	CASNRNGNHEQYF
NA	TRBV27	TRBJ1-5	NA	TGTGCCAGCAGTCTAACCGGGAACCCCCTTTATAGCAATCAGCCCCAGCATTTT	CASSLTGNPLYSNQPQHF
NA	TRBV4-3	TRBJ2-6	NA	TGCGCCAGCAGCCAAGATATCGTCTCTGGGGCCAACGTCCTGACTTTC	CASSQDIVSGANVLTF
once	TRBV7-8	TRBJ1-6	TRBD1	TGTGCCAGCAGCTTACGAGAGGGGGCCGAAAACGTTAATTCACCCCTCCACTTT	CASSLREGAENVNSPLHF
NA	TRBV4-3	TRBJ1-4	TRBD1	TGCGCCAGCAGCCAAGAAGGTATAGGGGGCAGTGAAAAACTGTTTTTT	CASSQEGIGGSEKLFF
NA	TRBV10-3	TRBJ1-2	NA	TGTGCCATCAGTGAGTTGGCGGATAACTATGGCTACACCTTC	CAISELADNYGYTF
NA	TRBV20-1	TRBJ1-3	NA	TGCAGTGCTAGTCTCGACAGCCTAAACTCTGGAAACACCATATATTTT	CSASLDSLNSGNTIYF
NA	TRBV4-2	TRBJ2-3	NA	TGTGCCAGCAGCCGAAGCAGCACAGATACGCAGTATTTT	CASSRSSTDTQYF
NA	TRBV19	TRBJ1-5	NA	TGTGCCAGTACCGAAGCGGGTGGCAATCAGCCCCAGCATTTT	CASTEAGGNQPQHF
NA	TRBV5-4	TRBJ2-7	TRBD2	TGTGCCAGCAGCTGGGGAGCGGGAGGAGGGTACGAGCAGTACTTC	CASSWGAGGGYEQYF
NA	TRBV5-6	TRBJ1-1	TRBD1	TGTGCCAGCAGCCTGCCGGGACAGTCGGTCACTGAAGCTTTCTTT	CASSLPGQSVTEAFF
few	TRBV3-1/TRBV3-2	TRBJ1-2	NA	TGTGCCAGCAGCCAGAAAGGACTTGGGGGCTACACCTTC	CASSQKGLGGYTF
NA	TRBV19	TRBJ1-1	NA	TGTGCCAGTAGGGACCTGGACAGCCCCTGGAACACTGAAGCTTTCTTT	CASRDLDSPWNTEAFF
NA	TRBV4-1	TRBJ1-1	TRBD1	TGCGCCAGCAGCCAAGATGAACAGGGGTACACTGAAGCTTTCTTT	CASSQDEQGYTEAFF
NA	TRBV5-1	TRBJ2-7	TRBD1	TGCGCCAGCAGCATCGGACAGGGGGGCTACGAGCAGTACTTC	CASSIGQGGYEQYF
NA	TRBV5-1	TRBJ2-7	TRBD2	TGCGCCAGCAGCTTGGCCGGCGGGAGAGTCTACGAGCAGTACTTC	CASSLAGGRVYEQYF
NA	TRBV27	TRBJ1-6	NA	TGTGCCAGCAGTTCCCTGACAGTTTATAATTCACCCCTCCACTTT	CASSSLTVYNSPLHF
NA	TRBV5-6	TRBJ2-6	NA	TGTGCCAGCAGCTTAGGGGCCTCTGGGGCCAACGTCCTGACTTTC	CASSLGASGANVLTF
NA	TRBV6-5	TRBJ2-2	NA	TGTGCCAGCAGCCCCGGACAGGAGGGGGCCGGGGAGCTGTTTTTT	CASSPGQEGAGELFF
NA	TRBV3-1/TRBV3-2	TRBJ2-4	TRBD1	TGTGCCAGCAGCGGGACAGGGGGCGTGGACATTCAGTACTTC	CASSGTGGVDIQYF
NA	TRBV27	TRBJ2-2	NA	TGTGCCAGCAGTGCACAGTTCGGGGAGCTGTTTTTT	CASSAQFGELFF
NA	TRBV6-6	TRBJ1-1	NA	TGTGCCAGCAGCGGGGGTCCTGAAGCTTTCTTT	CASSGGPEAFF
NA	TRBV5-5	TRBJ2-1	NA	TGTGCCAGCAGCCCATGGACGGGAAACAATGAGCAGTTCTTC	CASSPWTGNNEQFF
once	TRBV6-2/TRBV6-3	TRBJ2-7	TRBD2	TGTGCCAGCAGTTACACCGGGACTAGCGGGGGGCCGTACTTC	CASSYTGTSGGPYF
NA	TRBV2	TRBJ2-7	NA	TGTGCCAGCAGTGAGGGGGGGGCTAGCTCCTACGAGCAGTACTTC	CASSEGGASSYEQYF
NA	TRBV11-2	TRBJ2-1	TRBD2	TGTGCCAGCAGCTTACTGGCTCTAGCGGGCAGATACAATGAGCAGTTCTTC	CASSLLALAGRYNEQFF
few	TRBV29-1	TRBJ1-1	TRBD1	TGCAGCGCCCAGGGGGCCGGTGAAGCTTTCTTT	CSAQGAGEAFF
NA	TRBV6-5	TRBJ1-4	TRBD1	TGTGCCAGCAAGACAGGGAATGAAAAACTGTTTTTT	CASKTGNEKLFF